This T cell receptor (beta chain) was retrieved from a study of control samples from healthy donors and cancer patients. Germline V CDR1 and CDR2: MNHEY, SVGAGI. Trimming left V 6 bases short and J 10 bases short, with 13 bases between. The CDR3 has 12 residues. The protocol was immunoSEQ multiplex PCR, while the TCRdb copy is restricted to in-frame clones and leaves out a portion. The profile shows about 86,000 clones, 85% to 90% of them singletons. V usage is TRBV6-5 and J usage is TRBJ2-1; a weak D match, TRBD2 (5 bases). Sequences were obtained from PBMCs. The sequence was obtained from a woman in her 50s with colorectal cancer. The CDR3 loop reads CASRRPSGEQFF. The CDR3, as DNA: TGTGCCAGCAGACGACCCTCGGGGGAGCAGTTCTTC.